A single T cell receptor beta chain is shown here with its context. This record comes from a study of control samples from healthy donors and cancer patients. Using immunoSEQ multiplex PCR, the repertoire was profiled, and TCRdb retains in-frame clones only, with some absent. The sample gives over 90,000 clones, around 89% of which show up once; 15% to 20% is in the top ten. J was trimmed by 4 bases and V by 3 bases; bases with no gene match: 6. Per germline, CDR1 GTSNPN and CDR2 SVGIG (reference sequence). CDR3 length: 15 residues. V usage is TRBV30 and J usage is TRBJ1-6; the match to TRBD1 covers 7 bases. The sample comprised PBMCs. The TCR comes from a man in his fifties or sixties with lung cancer. The CDR3, as DNA: TGTGCCTGGAGGCCCCCGGGACAGTATAATTCACCCCTCCACTTT. This codes for CAWRPPGQYNSPLHF.